The T cell receptor beta chain under discussion was sequenced for a study of radiation and T cells in renal cell carcinoma. CDR3 size: 14 residues. V lost 4 bases, J lost 2 bases, and 4 bases stayed unmatched. CDR1 and CDR2 (germline): MGHRA, YSYEKL. Time point denoted: blood 2 weeks post-SBRT. Sample treatment: 15 Gy SBRT to primary tumor, nephrectomy 4 weeks later. Repertoires were generated with immunoSEQ multiplex PCR, while TCRdb's copy carries only in-frame clones and drops some. The sample includes around 75,000 clones, around 80% of them seen just once. This material consisted of blood, taken from a patient whose treatment included radiotherapy and nephrectomy. The V and J genes are TRBV4-1 and TRBJ2-5; 7 positions match TRBD2. This clonotype was obtained from a man in his 60s with renal cell carcinoma. This CDR3 is CASSRGRVQETQYF. CDR3 bases: TGCGCCAGCAGCCGGGGGAGGGTTCAAGAGACCCAGTACTTC.